This entry is about one T cell receptor (beta chain). The antigen is undetermined. The sample has other DNA sequences that encode this CDR3 too. Naive CD8 cells lacked CD45RO, underwent positive selection for CCR7 and left out terminally differentiated effector memory CD45RA+ cells. Assay runs were performed at deep level. Original processing methods: Filtering was not the same, since immunoSEQ gave junction-only sequences without quality scores. Produced via immunoSEQ multiplex PCR; TCRdb's table is partial and in-frame only. For V, J and clone size, that table is used; D and trimming come from the DNA. The sample includes about 2.2 million clones, roughly 93% seen only once; the top ten take approximately 1.7%. This specimen comes from a study of shared clonotypes between healthy human individuals. Study results and caveats: Naive CD4 clonotypes overlapped across several donors at around 4.8%.

Trimming took off 0 bases at V and 0 bases at J, with 7 bases between the two ends. Germline loops: CDR1 SGHDT, CDR2 YYEEEE. The CDR3 contains 14 residues. The genes are TRBV5-6 and TRBJ2-7; maybe TRBD2 (5 bases). The receptor was isolated from a man between 18 and 29 years old in good health. Some clones in this sample may be carry-over from other donors' samples. The sequenced sample consisted of naive CD8+ T cells from PBMCs. The CDR3 reads CASSLAGSSYEQYF. In DNA, the CDR3 is TGTGCCAGCAGCTTGGCGGGGAGCTCCTACGAGCAGTACTTC.